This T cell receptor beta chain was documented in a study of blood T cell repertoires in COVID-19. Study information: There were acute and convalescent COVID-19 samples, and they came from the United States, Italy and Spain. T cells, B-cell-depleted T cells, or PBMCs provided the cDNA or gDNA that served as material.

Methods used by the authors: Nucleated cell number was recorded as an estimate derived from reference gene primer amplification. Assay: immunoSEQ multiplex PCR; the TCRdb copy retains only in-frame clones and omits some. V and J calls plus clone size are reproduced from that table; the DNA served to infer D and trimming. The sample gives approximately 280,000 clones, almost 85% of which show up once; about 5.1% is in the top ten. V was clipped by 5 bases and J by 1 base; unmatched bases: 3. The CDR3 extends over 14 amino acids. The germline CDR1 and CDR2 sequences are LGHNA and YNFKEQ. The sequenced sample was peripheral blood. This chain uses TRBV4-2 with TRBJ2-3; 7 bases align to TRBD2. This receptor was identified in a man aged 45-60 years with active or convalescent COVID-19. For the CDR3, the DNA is TGTGCCAGCAGCTCGGGAGGCCGCACAGATACGCAGTATTTT. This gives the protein CASSSGGRTDTQYF.